Presented here are 12 T cell receptor beta chains from one specimen sequenced in a study of shared clonotypes between healthy human individuals (dated by TCRdb to the early 2020s). CD8 naive samples were obtained by positive selection for CCR7 among CD45RO-negative cells, yielding a CD45RA+CCR7+ population from which TemRA cells were excluded. The library relied on the immunoSEQ multiplex PCR assay. TCRdb provides this immuneACCESS table in a form limited to in-frame rearrangements. Some clones are lacking; in checked studies, under half of them reflect an unresolved V gene, and why the rest are absent is not known. The sample data list under 2,000,000 clones, and approximately 94% of these were observed just once. The top ten clones comprise roughly 1% of the sample. The sequencing sample was made of naive CD8+ T cells sorted from blood. The cell subset or site label of this sample denotes: CD45RA+CCR7+. The receptor source for this set is a man aged 18 to 35 in good health.

This clone was seen only once. This specimen includes other DNA sequences encoding the same CDR3. The chain employs TRBV19 and TRBJ1-1; D is possibly TRBD1 (5 bases). There are 13 residues in the CDR3. Trimming pared 1 base from V and 4 bases from J, leaving 7 bases between. Germline loops: CDR1 LNHDA, CDR2 SQIVND (reference sequence). CDR3 residues: CASSIVGGTEAFF. DNA for the CDR3: TGTGCCAGTAGTATAGTCGGGGGCACTGAAGCTTTCTTT.

Notes on this clone: Other DNA sequences in the same sample also yield this CDR3. V and J are TRBV6-1 and TRBJ2-7; the D is unclear. From germline, CDR1 is MNHNS and CDR2 SASEGT. Deletions cut 0 bases from V and 0 bases from J, with 6 bases between. This CDR3 comprises 14 residues. Here the CDR3 reads CASSEAGSSYEQYF. The CDR3 DNA reads TGTGCCAGCAGTGAAGCGGGAAGCTCCTACGAGCAGTACTTC.

The table lists this clone with a count of one. J is TRBJ2-7 and V is TRBV12-2; the table names TRBD1, a call not compared with the DNA. TRBV12-2 has pseudogene status. CDR3 length: 16 amino acids. The CDR3, as DNA: TGTGCAAGTCGCTTAGGGACAGGGGGCCCTGCCTACGAGCAGTACTTC. Translated: CASRLGTGGPAYEQYF.

The chain has TRBV4-3 and TRBJ2-7; 7 nucleotides agree with TRBD2. CDR3 size: 16 residues. V shed 0 bases, J shed 5 bases, and the junction held 10 bases outside the gene matches. In germline, CDR1 is LGHNA, CDR2 YSLEER. CDR3 sequence: CASSQDMGEGPHEQYF. In DNA form, the CDR3 reads TGCGCCAGCAGCCAAGATATGGGGGAGGGCCCCCACGAGCAGTACTTC.

DNA of the CDR3: TGTGCCAGCAGCCCCGAGGTTTCGGGAGACCACGAGCAGTACTTC. Its protein product is CASSPEVSGDHEQYF. This chain links TRBV7-9 with TRBJ2-7, with D possibly matching TRBD2 (6 bases). Germline CDR1 reads SEHNR; CDR2 reads FQNEAQ (reference sequence). V shed 5 bases and J shed 5 bases, with 19 bases lying between them. The CDR3 covers 15 residues. The full variable domain, in which reference TRBV7-9 and TRBJ2-7 provide the parts outside the CDR3, is DTGVSQNPRHKITKRGQNVTFRCDPISEHNRLYWYRQTLGQGPEFLTYFQNEAQLEKSRLLSDRFSAERPKGSFSTLEIQRTEQGDSAMYLCASSPEVSGDHEQYFGPGTRLTVT.

The chain joins TRBV10-2 to TRBJ2-2; 7 bases are a match to TRBD2. In germline, CDR1 is WSHSY, CDR2 SAAADI. This CDR3 has 17 residues. V gave up 3 bases and J gave up 4 bases; unmatched junction bases: 11. This chain's CDR3 is CASSDFPREVVTGELFF. The CDR3 DNA is TGCGCCAGCAGTGATTTCCCCCGGGAGGTAGTCACCGGGGAGCTGTTTTTT.

The rearrangement uses TRBV5-4 and TRBJ2-2; D not resolved. The length of the CDR3 is 16 residues. Germline V gene sequence: CDR1 SGHNT, CDR2 YYREEE (reference sequence). Between the trimmed V and J ends, which lost 4 bases and 5 bases, there was a span of 18 bases. CDR3 sequence reads: CASSHETGLYTGELFF. Written as DNA, the CDR3 is TGTGCCAGCAGCCACGAAACGGGTCTTTATACCGGGGAGCTGTTTTTT.

The chain is built from TRBV6-6 and TRBJ2-5; D gene uncertain. From germline, CDR1 is MNHNY and CDR2 SVGAGI (reference sequence). V lost 4 bases, J lost 2 bases, and 14 bases lay in between. The CDR3 consists of 15 residues. Here the CDR3 reads CASSSRYAVQETQYF. As DNA, the CDR3 is TGTGCCAGCAGTTCCCGATACGCGGTTCAAGAGACCCAGTACTTC.

This chain uses TRBV27 with TRBJ1-1, with D perhaps TRBD1 (6 bases). Germline V gene lookup returns CDR1 MNHEY and CDR2 SMNVEV (reference sequence). Trimming took off 8 bases at V and 3 bases at J, with 19 bases between the two ends. The CDR3 extends over 15 amino acids. Written as DNA, the CDR3 is TGTGCCAGCTCATCGGGGGCGGCTGCCTACACTGAAGCTTTCTTT. Its translation is CASSSGAAAYTEAFF.

On this clone: This sample also contains other DNA sequences that code for the same CDR3. This chain uses TRBV11-2 with TRBJ2-7; D possibly corresponds to TRBD1 (6 bases). The germline V gene has CDR1 SGHAT and CDR2 FQNNGV. Trimming removed 1 base at V and 2 bases at J, with 9 bases between. There are 14 residues in the CDR3. The CDR3 is CASSLGGGTYEQYF. CDR3 coding DNA: TGTGCCAGCAGCTTAGGAGGGGGAACCTACGAGCAGTACTTC.

This rearrangement joins TRBV9 to TRBJ2-7; 8 bases match TRBD2. Trimming removed 4 bases from V and 3 bases from J; junction bases left unmatched: 6. This CDR3 has 14 residues. Germline V lookup: CDR1 SGDLS, CDR2 YYNGEE. In DNA, the CDR3 is TGTGCCAGCAGCTCGGGGGGGCCGAGCTACGAGCAGTACTTC. This encodes CASSSGGPSYEQYF.

The J gene is TRBJ1-2, the V gene TRBV6-5; no clear D gene. Germline lookup yields CDR1 MNHEY and CDR2 SVGAGI. This CDR3 has 14 amino acids. Deletions cut 0 bases from V and 7 bases from J, with 12 bases between. The chain's CDR3 is CASSYSAVGFGYTF. The CDR3 DNA sequence: TGTGCCAGCAGTTACTCGGCGGTAGGCTTTGGCTACACCTTC.